These T cell receptor beta chains were read from a single sample in a study of blood T cell repertoires in COVID-19. Sequencing used immunoSEQ multiplex PCR; TCRdb keeps in-frame clones, though not all of them. The sample has roughly 150,000 clones; 80% to 90% are singletons. The specimen was peripheral blood. The receptors originated from a woman in her forties or fifties with COVID-19, enrolled during active disease. Each CDR3 is given with its conserved first and last residue. Fields, in order: J gene, D gene, V gene, clone size, CDR3 protein, CDR3 DNA. The D gene is left open where the match is weak. A clone size is listed for some rows: how often the clone was seen (once, few, many), or a class if it is expanded.

j_call: TRBJ1-2; d_call: .; v_call: TRBV3-1/TRBV3-2; clone_size: .; cdr3_aa: CASSQGGGRSSYGYTF; cdr3_nt: TGTGCCAGCAGCCAAGGGGGGGGGAGGTCCTCATATGGCTACACCTTC
j_call: TRBJ2-5; d_call: TRBD2; v_call: TRBV5-4; clone_size: .; cdr3_aa: CASSLGGGAETQYF; cdr3_nt: TGTGCCAGCAGCTTGGGCGGGGGGGCTGAGACCCAGTACTTC
j_call: TRBJ2-7; d_call: .; v_call: TRBV4-3; clone_size: .; cdr3_aa: CASSQAYAGANYEQYF; cdr3_nt: TGCGCCAGCAGCCAAGCATACGCGGGGGCCAACTACGAGCAGTACTTC
j_call: TRBJ2-1; d_call: TRBD2; v_call: TRBV2; clone_size: .; cdr3_aa: CASSGLGGLAGGMNEQFF; cdr3_nt: TGTGCCAGCAGTGGCCTGGGTGGGCTAGCGGGGGGGATGAATGAGCAGTTCTTC
j_call: TRBJ1-2; d_call: .; v_call: TRBV6-1; clone_size: .; cdr3_aa: CASSDYTGGYTF; cdr3_nt: TGTGCCAGCAGTGATTATACGGGGGGCTACACCTTC
j_call: TRBJ2-7; d_call: TRBD1; v_call: TRBV19; clone_size: .; cdr3_aa: CASSNPGGSSYEQYF; cdr3_nt: TGTGCCAGTAGTAACCCAGGGGGCAGTTCCTACGAGCAGTACTTC
j_call: TRBJ2-7; d_call: TRBD1; v_call: TRBV30; clone_size: .; cdr3_aa: CAWGTGDRYEQYF; cdr3_nt: TGTGCCTGGGGGACAGGGGATAGGTACGAGCAGTACTTC
j_call: TRBJ2-3; d_call: TRBD1; v_call: TRBV7-2; clone_size: .; cdr3_aa: CASSLQGTGTDTQYF; cdr3_nt: TGTGCCAGCAGCCTACAGGGGACGGGCACAGATACGCAGTATTTT
j_call: TRBJ1-1; d_call: .; v_call: TRBV6-6; clone_size: .; cdr3_aa: CASSKQGNTEAFF; cdr3_nt: TGTGCCAGCAGTAAACAGGGGAACACTGAAGCTTTCTTT
j_call: TRBJ2-1; d_call: TRBD2; v_call: TRBV5-4; clone_size: .; cdr3_aa: CASSRGGAFHEQFF; cdr3_nt: TGTGCCAGCAGCCGCGGGGGGGCCTTTCATGAGCAGTTCTTC
j_call: TRBJ2-3; d_call: TRBD2; v_call: TRBV12-5; clone_size: .; cdr3_aa: CASGPTWSGGAPDTQYF; cdr3_nt: TGTGCTAGTGGTCCAACGTGGAGCGGGGGGGCCCCAGATACGCAGTATTTT
j_call: TRBJ2-5; d_call: TRBD2; v_call: TRBV27; clone_size: .; cdr3_aa: CASSYAGGPSETQYF; cdr3_nt: TGTGCCAGCAGTTACGCGGGGGGGCCATCGGAGACCCAGTACTTC
j_call: TRBJ1-1; d_call: .; v_call: TRBV18; clone_size: .; cdr3_aa: CASSPITGSMLNTEAFF; cdr3_nt: TGTGCCAGCTCACCAATTACAGGCTCGATGCTGAACACTGAAGCTTTCTTT
j_call: TRBJ2-5; d_call: TRBD1; v_call: TRBV23-1; clone_size: .; cdr3_aa: CASSRDRVPTQETQYF; cdr3_nt: TGCGCCAGCAGCAGAGACAGGGTCCCCACCCAAGAGACCCAGTACTTC
j_call: TRBJ1-2; d_call: TRBD1; v_call: TRBV3-1/TRBV3-2; clone_size: .; cdr3_aa: CASAAGGTGERANYGYTF; cdr3_nt: TGTGCCAGCGCCGCTGGGGGGACAGGGGAAAGAGCTAACTATGGCTACACCTTC
j_call: TRBJ2-2; d_call: .; v_call: TRBV24-1; clone_size: .; cdr3_aa: CATSDTGTGELFF; cdr3_nt: TGTGCCACCAGTGATACAGGTACCGGGGAGCTGTTTTTT
j_call: TRBJ1-2; d_call: .; v_call: TRBV12-3/TRBV12-4; clone_size: .; cdr3_aa: CASNLGQGSGYTF; cdr3_nt: TGTGCCAGCAACCTTGGGCAGGGAAGTGGCTACACCTTC
j_call: TRBJ2-7; d_call: .; v_call: TRBV20-1; clone_size: once; cdr3_aa: CSASSYEQYF; cdr3_nt: TGCAGTGCGAGCTCCTACGAGCAGTACTTC
j_call: TRBJ2-1; d_call: TRBD1; v_call: TRBV27; clone_size: .; cdr3_aa: CASSLQGSYNEQFF; cdr3_nt: TGTGCCAGCAGCTTACAGGGGAGCTACAATGAGCAGTTCTTC
j_call: TRBJ2-7; d_call: TRBD1; v_call: TRBV3-1/TRBV3-2; clone_size: .; cdr3_aa: CASSQWDSSYEQYF; cdr3_nt: TGTGCCAGCAGCCAATGGGACAGCTCCTACGAGCAGTACTTC
j_call: TRBJ2-7; d_call: TRBD1; v_call: TRBV19; clone_size: once; cdr3_aa: CASTRDSLSYEQYF; cdr3_nt: TGTGCCAGCACTAGGGACAGTCTCTCCTACGAGCAGTACTTC
j_call: TRBJ1-1; d_call: .; v_call: TRBV6-1; clone_size: .; cdr3_aa: CASSYRQEMNTEAFF; cdr3_nt: TGTGCCAGCAGCTACCGACAGGAAATGAACACTGAAGCTTTCTTT
j_call: TRBJ1-4; d_call: TRBD1; v_call: TRBV15; clone_size: .; cdr3_aa: CATSRSPGQDNEKLFF; cdr3_nt: TGTGCCACCAGCAGATCCCCGGGACAGGATAATGAAAAACTGTTTTTT
j_call: TRBJ2-6; d_call: TRBD2; v_call: TRBV4-1; clone_size: .; cdr3_aa: CASSQGRGAGANVLTF; cdr3_nt: TGCGCCAGCAGCCAGGGGCGGGGGGCTGGGGCCAACGTCCTGACTTTC
j_call: TRBJ1-2; d_call: .; v_call: TRBV11-2; clone_size: few; cdr3_aa: CASSLDWTNGYTF; cdr3_nt: TGTGCCAGCAGCTTAGACTGGACAAATGGCTACACCTTC
j_call: TRBJ2-5; d_call: TRBD1; v_call: TRBV6-5; clone_size: .; cdr3_aa: CASRDSVQETQYF; cdr3_nt: TGTGCCAGCCGGGACAGTGTACAAGAGACCCAGTACTTC
j_call: TRBJ2-3; d_call: .; v_call: TRBV3-1/TRBV3-2; clone_size: .; cdr3_aa: CASFRGESTDTQYF; cdr3_nt: TGTGCCAGCTTTCGCGGGGAAAGCACAGATACGCAGTATTTT
j_call: TRBJ2-7; d_call: .; v_call: TRBV6-5; clone_size: .; cdr3_aa: CASTPRPGEQYF; cdr3_nt: TGTGCCAGCACACCCCGTCCCGGCGAGCAGTACTTC
j_call: TRBJ1-5; d_call: .; v_call: TRBV18; clone_size: .; cdr3_aa: CASSPGSNQNQPQHF; cdr3_nt: TGTGCCAGCTCACCAGGGAGTAACCAGAATCAGCCCCAGCATTTT
j_call: TRBJ2-2; d_call: .; v_call: TRBV28; clone_size: .; cdr3_aa: CASSATRSNTGELFF; cdr3_nt: TGTGCCAGCAGTGCGACTAGGTCGAACACCGGGGAGCTGTTTTTT
j_call: TRBJ2-5; d_call: TRBD2; v_call: TRBV7-9; clone_size: .; cdr3_aa: CASSWGLAEGETQYF; cdr3_nt: TGTGCCAGCAGCTGGGGACTAGCGGAGGGGGAGACCCAGTACTTC
j_call: TRBJ2-7; d_call: .; v_call: TRBV2; clone_size: few; cdr3_aa: CASSGVRGTYEQYF; cdr3_nt: TGTGCCAGCAGTGGTGTAAGGGGCACCTACGAGCAGTACTTC
j_call: TRBJ1-2; d_call: .; v_call: TRBV6-5; clone_size: .; cdr3_aa: CASSRAGPSNYGYTF; cdr3_nt: TGTGCCAGCAGTAGGGCGGGACCTTCTAACTATGGCTACACCTTC
j_call: TRBJ2-7; d_call: TRBD1; v_call: TRBV4-1; clone_size: .; cdr3_aa: CASSQPGTASSYEQYF; cdr3_nt: TGCGCCAGCAGCCAACCCGGGACAGCAAGCTCCTACGAGCAGTACTTC
j_call: TRBJ2-1; d_call: TRBD2; v_call: TRBV9; clone_size: .; cdr3_aa: CASSVAGDYLDEQFF; cdr3_nt: TGTGCCAGCAGCGTAGCGGGGGACTATTTGGATGAGCAGTTCTTC
j_call: TRBJ1-4; d_call: TRBD1; v_call: TRBV10-1; clone_size: .; cdr3_aa: CASGKTGGEEKLFF; cdr3_nt: TGCGCCAGCGGGAAGACAGGGGGCGAGGAAAAACTGTTTTTT
j_call: TRBJ2-7; d_call: TRBD1; v_call: TRBV28; clone_size: .; cdr3_aa: CASSSPGGHYEQYF; cdr3_nt: TGTGCCAGCAGTTCTCCAGGGGGCCATTACGAGCAGTACTTC
j_call: TRBJ2-1; d_call: TRBD2; v_call: TRBV6-4; clone_size: .; cdr3_aa: CASSDVAGGYNEQFF; cdr3_nt: TGTGCCAGCAGTGACGTAGCGGGGGGATACAATGAGCAGTTCTTC
j_call: TRBJ1-3; d_call: .; v_call: TRBV6-6; clone_size: .; cdr3_aa: CASSPQGNTIYF; cdr3_nt: TGTGCCAGCAGTCCACAAGGAAACACCATATATTTT
j_call: TRBJ2-7; d_call: .; v_call: TRBV28; clone_size: .; cdr3_aa: CASKGMRPLEQYF; cdr3_nt: TGTGCCAGCAAGGGGATGCGCCCCCTCGAGCAGTACTTC
j_call: TRBJ2-7; d_call: .; v_call: TRBV29-1; clone_size: .; cdr3_aa: CSVEGTVKREQYF; cdr3_nt: TGCAGCGTTGAAGGGACAGTAAAAAGGGAGCAGTACTTC
j_call: TRBJ1-4; d_call: TRBD1; v_call: TRBV2; clone_size: .; cdr3_aa: CASSYGTGGIEKLFF; cdr3_nt: TGTGCCAGCAGTTACGGGACAGGGGGAATTGAAAAACTGTTTTTT
j_call: TRBJ1-2; d_call: .; v_call: TRBV3-1/TRBV3-2; clone_size: once; cdr3_aa: CASSQEHLGLSPGRGYTF; cdr3_nt: TGTGCCAGCAGCCAAGAACACCTTGGCCTCTCCCCTGGTCGCGGCTACACCTTC
j_call: TRBJ2-5; d_call: TRBD2; v_call: TRBV7-8; clone_size: .; cdr3_aa: CASSLVQAISGGRETQYF; cdr3_nt: TGTGCCAGCAGCTTAGTCCAGGCAATTAGCGGGGGGAGGGAGACCCAGTACTTC
j_call: TRBJ1-2; d_call: .; v_call: TRBV6-5; clone_size: .; cdr3_aa: CASSRETGENYGYTF; cdr3_nt: TGTGCCAGCAGTCGAGAGACAGGCGAAAACTATGGCTACACCTTC
j_call: TRBJ2-7; d_call: TRBD2; v_call: TRBV9; clone_size: .; cdr3_aa: CASSSGWGLAAYEQYF; cdr3_nt: TGTGCCAGCAGCTCAGGATGGGGACTAGCGGCCTACGAGCAGTACTTC
j_call: TRBJ2-5; d_call: .; v_call: TRBV7-2; clone_size: .; cdr3_aa: CASSRGGQETQYF; cdr3_nt: TGTGCCAGCAGCAGGGGGGGCCAAGAGACCCAGTACTTC
j_call: TRBJ1-6; d_call: .; v_call: TRBV4-1; clone_size: .; cdr3_aa: CASSQEGGLSSPLHF; cdr3_nt: TGCGCCAGCAGCCAAGAGGGGGGGCTTAGTTCACCCCTCCACTTT
j_call: TRBJ1-5; d_call: TRBD1; v_call: TRBV4-1; clone_size: once; cdr3_aa: CASSLQGDQPQHF; cdr3_nt: TGCGCCAGCAGCCTACAGGGGGATCAGCCCCAGCATTTT
j_call: TRBJ2-5; d_call: TRBD2; v_call: TRBV24-1; clone_size: .; cdr3_aa: CATSDSKPGLAKETQYF; cdr3_nt: TGTGCCACCAGTGATTCGAAACCGGGACTAGCGAAAGAGACCCAGTACTTC
j_call: TRBJ1-3; d_call: TRBD1; v_call: TRBV9; clone_size: .; cdr3_aa: CASSVERDRGSGNTIYF; cdr3_nt: TGTGCCAGCAGCGTAGAGCGGGACAGGGGTTCTGGAAACACCATATATTTT
j_call: TRBJ1-1; d_call: TRBD1; v_call: TRBV19; clone_size: .; cdr3_aa: CASTLGTGGEAFF; cdr3_nt: TGTGCCAGTACCCTAGGGACAGGAGGGGAAGCTTTCTTT
j_call: TRBJ1-5; d_call: .; v_call: TRBV7-8; clone_size: .; cdr3_aa: CASSSQTGENQPQHF; cdr3_nt: TGTGCCAGCAGCAGCCAAACAGGCGAAAATCAGCCCCAGCATTTT